The T cell receptor beta chain under discussion was sequenced for a study of T-cell memory formation after mild COVID-19. Turning to the study itself: Across donors, TCR clusters were largely donor specific. The study, taken as a whole, reports: Those CD4+ clones that contracted were mainly in CM and EM (CD8+ ones in EMRA).

The CDR3 runs 15 residues. V lost 1 base, J lost 4 bases, and 4 bases stayed unmatched. The V gene's germline CDR1 is LGHNA and CDR2 YNFKEQ. For this clonotype: Its specificity is not known.

Using its own MiXCR run on the 5' RACE reads, TCRdb lists one record per CDR3 protein. Here the sample spans around 250,000 distinct CDR3 sequences, 15% being singletons. The genes are TRBV4-2 and TRBJ2-1; 7 nucleotides agree with TRBD1. This sequence was found in an adult woman who had mild COVID-19 (a few samples of this study predate the infection). Cell type and time point are not known. The material sequenced was PBMCs or a T cell subset sorted from them (not recorded which). The CDR3 DNA sequence: TGTGCCAGCAGCCAAGGCCAGGGGGAATACAATGAGCAGTTCTTC. Amino acid sequence: CASSQGQGEYNEQFF.